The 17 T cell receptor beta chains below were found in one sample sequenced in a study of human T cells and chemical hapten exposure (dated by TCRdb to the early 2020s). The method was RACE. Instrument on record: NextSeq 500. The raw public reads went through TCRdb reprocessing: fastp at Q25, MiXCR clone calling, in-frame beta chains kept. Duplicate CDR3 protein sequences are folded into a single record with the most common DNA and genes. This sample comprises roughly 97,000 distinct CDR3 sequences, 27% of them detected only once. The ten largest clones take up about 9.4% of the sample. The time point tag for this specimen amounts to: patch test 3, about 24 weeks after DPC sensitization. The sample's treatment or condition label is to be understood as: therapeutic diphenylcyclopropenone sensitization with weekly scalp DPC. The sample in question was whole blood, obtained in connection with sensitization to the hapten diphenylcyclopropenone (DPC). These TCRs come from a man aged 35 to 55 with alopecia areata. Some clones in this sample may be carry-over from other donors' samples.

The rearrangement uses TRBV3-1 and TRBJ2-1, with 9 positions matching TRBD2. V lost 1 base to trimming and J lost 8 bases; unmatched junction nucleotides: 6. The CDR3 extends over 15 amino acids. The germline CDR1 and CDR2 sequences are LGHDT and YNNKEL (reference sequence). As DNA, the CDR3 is TGTGCCAGCAGCCAAGGCGGGAGGGCGACCTATGAGCAGTTCTTC. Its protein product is CASSQGGRATYEQFF.

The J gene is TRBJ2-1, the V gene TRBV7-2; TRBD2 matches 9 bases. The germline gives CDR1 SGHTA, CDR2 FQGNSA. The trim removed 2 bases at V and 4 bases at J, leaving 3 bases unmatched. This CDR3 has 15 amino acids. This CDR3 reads CASSLWLAGYNEQFF. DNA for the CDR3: TGTGCCAGCAGCTTATGGCTAGCGGGGTACAATGAGCAGTTCTTC.

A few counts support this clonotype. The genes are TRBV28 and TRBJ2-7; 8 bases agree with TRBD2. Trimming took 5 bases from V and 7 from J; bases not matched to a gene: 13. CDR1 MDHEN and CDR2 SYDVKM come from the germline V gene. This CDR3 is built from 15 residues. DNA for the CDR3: TGTGCCAGCAGTACGGTGGGGCTAGCGGGTGGGGAGCAGTACTTC. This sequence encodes CASSTVGLAGGEQYF.

CDR3 sequence reads: CASSPMGQLETEAFF. The CDR3 nucleotides are TGTGCCAGCAGCCCGATGGGACAGTTGGAGACTGAAGCTTTCTTT. V is TRBV7-9 and J is TRBJ1-1; TRBD1 agrees at 7 bases. The CDR3 covers 15 residues. The trim removed 5 bases at V and 5 bases at J, leaving 11 bases unmatched. The germline CDR1 and CDR2 sequences are SEHNR and FQNEAQ (reference sequence).

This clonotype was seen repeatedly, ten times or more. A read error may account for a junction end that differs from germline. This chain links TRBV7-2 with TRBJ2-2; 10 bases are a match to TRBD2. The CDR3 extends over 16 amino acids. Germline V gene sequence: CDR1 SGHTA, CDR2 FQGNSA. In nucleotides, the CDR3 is TGTGCCAGCAGCCTAGCCCTCCTAGCGGGAGCCGGGGAGCTGTTTTTT. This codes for CASSLALLAGAGELFF. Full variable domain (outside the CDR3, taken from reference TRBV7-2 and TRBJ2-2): GAGVSQSPSNKVTEKGKDVELRCDPISGHTALYWYRQSLGQGLEFLIYFQGNSAPDKSGLPSDRFSAERTGGSVSTLTIQRTQQEDSAVYLCASSLALLAGAGELFFGEGSRLTVL.

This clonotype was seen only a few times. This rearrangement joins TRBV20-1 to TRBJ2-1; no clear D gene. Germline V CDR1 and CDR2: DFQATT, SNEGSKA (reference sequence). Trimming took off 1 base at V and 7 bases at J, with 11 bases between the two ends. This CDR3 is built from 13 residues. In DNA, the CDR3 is TGCAGTGCTAGAGGTGGACGCCGAAATGAGCAGTTCTTC. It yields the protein CSARGGRRNEQFF.

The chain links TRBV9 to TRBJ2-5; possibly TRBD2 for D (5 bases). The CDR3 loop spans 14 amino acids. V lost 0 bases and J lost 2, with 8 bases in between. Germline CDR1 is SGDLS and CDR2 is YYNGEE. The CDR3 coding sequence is TGTGCCAGCAGCGTAGGCGGGCAGCAAGAGACCCAGTACTTC. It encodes CASSVGGQQETQYF.

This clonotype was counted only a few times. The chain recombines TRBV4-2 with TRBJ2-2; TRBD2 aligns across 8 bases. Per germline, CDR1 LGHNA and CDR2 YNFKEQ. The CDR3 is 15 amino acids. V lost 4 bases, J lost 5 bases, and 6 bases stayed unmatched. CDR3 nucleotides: TGTGCCAGCAGCCTGGGCGGGAGGCGGACCGGGGAGCTGTTTTTT. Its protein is CASSLGGRRTGELFF.

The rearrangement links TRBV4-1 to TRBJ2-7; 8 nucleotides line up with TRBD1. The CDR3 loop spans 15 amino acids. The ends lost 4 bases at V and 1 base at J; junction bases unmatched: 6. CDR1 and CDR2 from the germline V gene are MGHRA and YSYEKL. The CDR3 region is CASSPTTGVSYEQYF. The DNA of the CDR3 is TGCGCCAGCAGCCCCACGACAGGGGTTTCCTACGAGCAGTACTTC.

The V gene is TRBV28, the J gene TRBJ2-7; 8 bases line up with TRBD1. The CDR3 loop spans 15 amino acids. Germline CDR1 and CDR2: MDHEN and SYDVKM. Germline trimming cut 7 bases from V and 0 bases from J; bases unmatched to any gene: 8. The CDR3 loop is CASKIEGQASYEQYF. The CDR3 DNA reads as TGTGCCAGCAAAATAGAGGGACAGGCCTCCTACGAGCAGTACTTC.

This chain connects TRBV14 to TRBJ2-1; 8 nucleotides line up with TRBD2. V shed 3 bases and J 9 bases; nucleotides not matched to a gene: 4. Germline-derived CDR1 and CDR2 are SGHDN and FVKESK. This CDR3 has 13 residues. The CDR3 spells CASSQTSVVEQFF. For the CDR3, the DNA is TGTGCCAGCAGCCAGACTAGCGTGGTTGAGCAGTTCTTC.

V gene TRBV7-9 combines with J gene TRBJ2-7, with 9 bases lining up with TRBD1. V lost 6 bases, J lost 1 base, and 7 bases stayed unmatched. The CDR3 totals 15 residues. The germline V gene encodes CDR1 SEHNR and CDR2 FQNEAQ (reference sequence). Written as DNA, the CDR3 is TGTGCCAGCAGAAGTACAGACAGGGGGTCCTACGAGCAGTACTTC. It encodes CASRSTDRGSYEQYF.

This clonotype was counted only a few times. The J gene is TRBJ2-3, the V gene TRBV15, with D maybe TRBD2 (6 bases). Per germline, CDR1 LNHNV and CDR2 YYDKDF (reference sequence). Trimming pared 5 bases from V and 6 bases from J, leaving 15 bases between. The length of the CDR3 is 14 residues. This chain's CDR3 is CATSLGRREDTQYF. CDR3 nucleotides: TGTGCCACCAGCTTAGGGCGGAGGGAGGATACGCAGTATTTT.

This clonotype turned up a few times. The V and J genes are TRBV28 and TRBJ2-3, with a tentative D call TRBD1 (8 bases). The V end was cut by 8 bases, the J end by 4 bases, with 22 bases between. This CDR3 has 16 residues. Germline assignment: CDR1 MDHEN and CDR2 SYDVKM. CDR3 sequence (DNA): TGTGCCAGCGGAACAGGGGGGGGCTATAAGGCAGATACGCAGTATTTT. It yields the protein CASGTGGGYKADTQYF. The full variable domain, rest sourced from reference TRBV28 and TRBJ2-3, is DVKVTQSSRYLVKRTGEKVFLECVQDMDHENMFWYRQDPGLGLRLIYFSYDVKMKEKGDIPEGYSVSREKKERFSLILESASTNQTSMYLCASGTGGGYKADTQYFGPGTRLTVL.

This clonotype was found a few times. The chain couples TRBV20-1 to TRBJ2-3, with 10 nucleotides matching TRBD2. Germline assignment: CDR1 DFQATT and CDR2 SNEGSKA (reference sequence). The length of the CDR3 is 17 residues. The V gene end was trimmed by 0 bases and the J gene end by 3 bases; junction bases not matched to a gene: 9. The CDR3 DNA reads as TGCAGTGCTAGAGATTTGAGCGGGAGGGCCCCGACAGATACGCAGTATTTT. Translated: CSARDLSGRAPTDTQYF.

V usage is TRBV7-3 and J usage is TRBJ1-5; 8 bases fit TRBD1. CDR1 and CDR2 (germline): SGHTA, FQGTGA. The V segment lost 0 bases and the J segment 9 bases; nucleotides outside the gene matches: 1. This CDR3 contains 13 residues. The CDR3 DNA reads TGTGCCAGCAGCTTAACGACAGGGGCGCCCCAGCATTTT. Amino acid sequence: CASSLTTGAPQHF.

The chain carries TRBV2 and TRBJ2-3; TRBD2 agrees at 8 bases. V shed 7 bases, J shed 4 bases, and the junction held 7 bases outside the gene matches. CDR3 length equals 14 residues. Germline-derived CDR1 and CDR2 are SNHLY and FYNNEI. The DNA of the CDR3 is TGTGCCAGCATCCGCAGCGGGAGTTCAGATACGCAGTATTTT. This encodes CASIRSGSSDTQYF.